This T cell receptor beta chain was sequenced during a study of blood T cell repertoires in COVID-19 (dated by TCRdb to 2019 to 2021). Study-wide context: Collaborator samples came from the United States, Italy and Spain and covered acute and convalescent phases of COVID-19. The prospective study material was composed of cDNA or gDNA derived from T cells, B-cell-depleted T cells, or PBMCs. HLA class I and class II types, where available, came from metadata supplied by the sample provider rather than from assay-based typing. Subjects who had been exposed to COVID-19, were actively infected with it, or had recovered from it provided the deeply sampled blood TCRbeta repertoires that made up the dataset. The repertoires were made available in a free public database intended to serve as a resource for research on the immune response to SARS-CoV-2. The sample metadata nearly always contained a de-identified subject ID, COVID-19 status, age in years and sex. Samples came from the ongoing ImmuneRACE study (first 160 participants) plus 1,254 subjects from 6 global collaborators. Summary of the overall study and its limitations: The quantity of clinical and demographic metadata differed by source and by participant and was supplied without curation.

In the prospective study, participants were about 18 to 100 years old, resided in 20 to 30 geographic areas of the United States, and were enrolled through a virtual design. Cohort assignment in the prospective study relied on participant-reported clinical history from a screening survey and a study questionnaire. In the prospective study, mobile phlebotomists collected whole blood, serum and a nasopharyngeal or oropharyngeal swab from each participant. Additional blood draws and questionnaires over a 2-month period could optionally be provided by prospective study participants. Before DNA extraction, prospective study blood samples were shipped either frozen or at room temperature. The germline V gene provides CDR1 SGHDN and CDR2 FVKESK. The V and J ends are trimmed by 4 bases and 5 bases, leaving 8 bases between them. Its CDR3 holds 12 amino acids, cysteine through phenylalanine. Left in the record is the CDR3 DNA by itself, 36 bases read in frame from the first base.

TCRbeta CDR3 regions were amplified from genomic DNA using the immunoSEQ Assay, a bias-controlled multiplex PCR. The study's processing was this. The number of nucleated cells in each sample was estimated by amplification of reference gene primers within the assay. Sequence reads were collapsed and filtered to measure the absolute abundance of every unique TCRbeta CDR3 rearrangement. For each sample, productive Simpson clonality was calculated by taking the square root of Simpson's diversity index across productive rearrangements. TCRdb took this table from immuneACCESS and kept in-frame rearrangements with V and J called. Such tables lack part of the clones; where checked against another copy, unresolved V genes explain under half of the gap, and the rest is unexplained. V and J calls and clone size are copied from that table; D and trimming were computed from the DNA. Across this sample there are around 250,000 clones, with roughly nine tenths seen only once. Jointly, the top ten make up more than 1% of the sample.

A word on this clone: The clone's antigen remains unknown. Within one base of it there is no much larger clone, and no base qualities were kept.

The clonotype was recovered from a human donor in a cohort exposed to, infected with or recovered from COVID-19 (not recorded which). The donor label of this sample is uncertain. Rearrangement joined TRBV14 to TRBJ1-2; the best D guess is TRBD1, with 6 bases matching. Sequences were obtained from PBMCs or T cells enriched from blood (not recorded which). The CDR3 sequence is CASSRQVYGYTF. The DNA is as follows: TGTGCCAGCAGCCGACAGGTATATGGCTACACCTTC. The CDR3, completed at both ends by the reference TRBV14 and TRBJ1-2 genes, gives the full variable domain EAGVTQFPSHSVIEKGQTVTLRCDPISGHDNLYWYRRVMGKEIKFLLHFVKESKQDESGMPNNRFLAERTGGTYSTLKVQPAELEDSGVYFCASSRQVYGYTFGSGTRLTVV.